This T cell receptor beta chain originates from a study of cytotoxic CD8 clonotypes in ibrutinib-treated CLL. Study at large: Timing of response sample collection was a median roughly twelve months after treatment start, with a range of 6 to 36. Notes on the study in general: Different sampling times were used for sustained-remission and progressing patients. Baseline levels of clonality went above those of age-matched healthy donors and moved with circulating CD8+ T-cell counts. There were few public clonotypes, and on treatment they contracted or stayed stable.

Sequenced by immunoSEQ multiplex PCR; TCRdb stores in-frame clones only, minus some. The sample shows about 160,000 clones, approximately 90% of them seen only once. CDR3 length: 15 amino acids. V lost 1 base, J lost 4 bases, and 11 bases lay in between. Per germline, CDR1 LGHNT and CDR2 FRNRAP. As regards this clone: Antigen specificity is unknown.

The sequence came from a human donor with chronic lymphocytic leukemia. The rearrangement uses TRBV12-5 and TRBJ1-5; D remains unclear. Sequenced material: PBMCs, taken at disease progression, from a patient treated with ibrutinib. Written as DNA, the CDR3 is TGTGCTAGTGGTTTGGAGGACGGACCGAATCAGCCCCAGCATTTT. It yields the protein CASGLEDGPNQPQHF. The full variable domain, completed using reference TRBV12-5 and TRBJ1-5, is DARVTQTPRHKVTEMGQEVTMRCQPILGHNTVFWYRQTMMQGLELLAYFRNRAPLDDSGMPKDRFSAEMPDATLATLKIQPSEPRDSAVYFCASGLEDGPNQPQHFGDGTRLSIL.